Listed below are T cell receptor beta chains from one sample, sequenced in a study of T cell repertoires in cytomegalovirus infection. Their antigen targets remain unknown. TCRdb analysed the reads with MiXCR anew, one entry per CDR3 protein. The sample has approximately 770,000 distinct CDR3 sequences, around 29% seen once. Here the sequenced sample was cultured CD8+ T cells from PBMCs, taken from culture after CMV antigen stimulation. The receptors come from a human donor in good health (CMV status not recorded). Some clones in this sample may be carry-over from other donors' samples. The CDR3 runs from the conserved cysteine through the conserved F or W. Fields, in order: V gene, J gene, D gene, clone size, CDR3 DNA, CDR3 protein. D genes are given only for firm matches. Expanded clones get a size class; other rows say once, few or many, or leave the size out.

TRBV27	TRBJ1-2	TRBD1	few	TGTGCCAGCAGTTTCCAGGGGGCCCCTGGCTACACCTTC	CASSFQGAPGYTF
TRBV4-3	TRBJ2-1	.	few	TGCGCCAGCAGCCGACAGGCTATGAGCTCCTACAATGAGCAGTTCTTC	CASSRQAMSSYNEQFF
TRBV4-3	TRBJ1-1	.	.	TGCGCCAGCAGCCAAGACGCCCTAAGAAGGGGACGGAACACTGAAGCTTTCTTT	CASSQDALRRGRNTEAFF
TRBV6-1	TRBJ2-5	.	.	TGTGCCAGCAATTTAGGAGCCAAAAAGTACTTC	CASNLGAKKYF
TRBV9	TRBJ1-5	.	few	TGTGCCAGCAGCCGAACGGGGATTAGCAATCAGCCCCAGCATTTT	CASSRTGISNQPQHF
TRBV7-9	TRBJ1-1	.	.	TGTGCCAGCAGCGCAGGGGTAGGCACTGAAGCTTTCTTT	CASSAGVGTEAFF
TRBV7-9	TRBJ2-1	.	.	TGTGCCAGCAGCCCGGATGCCACTTACAATGAGCAGTTCTTC	CASSPDATYNEQFF
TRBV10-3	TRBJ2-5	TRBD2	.	TGTGCCATCTCCCCTAGCGGGGGGGGGGAGACCCAGTACTTC	CAISPSGGGETQYF
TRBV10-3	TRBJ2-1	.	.	TGTGCCATCAGTGAGTCCCGACGGGAGCAGTTCTTC	CAISESRREQFF
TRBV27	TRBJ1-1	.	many	TGTGCCAGCATAAGGGAACCTGAAGCTTTCTTT	CASIREPEAFF
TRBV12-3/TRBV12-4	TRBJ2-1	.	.	TGTGCCAGCAGGGAAGCACCTGGCAATGAGCAGTTCTTC	CASREAPGNEQFF
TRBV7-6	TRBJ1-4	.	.	TGTGCCAGCAGTTTAGTCCCCGGGAGGAGGGAAAAACTGTTTTTT	CASSLVPGRREKLFF
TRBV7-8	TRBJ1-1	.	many	TGTGCCAGCGGGCTGGCCCCGAGGGGCCCTGAAGCTTTCTTT	CASGLAPRGPEAFF
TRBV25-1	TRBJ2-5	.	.	TGTGCCAGCAGTGAATTTAGGCAGGGGGGTCTGGAGACCCAGTACTTC	CASSEFRQGGLETQYF
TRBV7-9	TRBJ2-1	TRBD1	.	TGTGCCAGCGTGGGTGGAGACAGGGGTAGGGATGAGCAGTTCTTC	CASVGGDRGRDEQFF
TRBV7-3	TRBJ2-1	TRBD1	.	TGTGCCAGCCGTGATGGGACAGAAAACAATGAGCAGTTCTTC	CASRDGTENNEQFF
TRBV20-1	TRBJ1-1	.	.	TGCAGTGCTAGGGTCAGGGTGAACACTGAAGCTTTCTTT	CSARVRVNTEAFF
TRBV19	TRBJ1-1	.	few	TGTGCCAGTAGTCCAGGGACATCTTCCAACACTGAAGCTTTCTTT	CASSPGTSSNTEAFF
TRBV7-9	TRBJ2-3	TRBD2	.	TGTGCCAGCGTCTCTCTAGCGGGGGGGCCGACAGATACGCAGTATTTT	CASVSLAGGPTDTQYF
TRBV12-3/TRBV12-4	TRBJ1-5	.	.	TGTGCCAGCAGGGCCCCGTACGATCAGCCCCAGCATTTT	CASRAPYDQPQHF
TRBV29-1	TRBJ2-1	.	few	TGCAGCGTTGAAGTCAGGGCGTATGAGCAGTTCTTC	CSVEVRAYEQFF
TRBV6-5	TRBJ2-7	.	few	TGTGCCAGCAGTTACAGAAGGTTCGACTACGAGCAGTACTTC	CASSYRRFDYEQYF
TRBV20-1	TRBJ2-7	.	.	TGCAGTGCTAGAGATCTCGCGGGGGCCGCTTCCTACGAGCAGTACTTC	CSARDLAGAASYEQYF
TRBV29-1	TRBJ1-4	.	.	TGCAGCGCCTCGACCAGGGAAAATGAAAAACTGTTTTTT	CSASTRENEKLFF
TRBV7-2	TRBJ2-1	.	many	TGTGCCAGCAGCTGGGGACCATACAATGAGCAGTTCTTC	CASSWGPYNEQFF
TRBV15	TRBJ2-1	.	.	TGTGCCACCAGCAAACCCCTCCCTCGAGTATATGAGCAGTTCTTC	CATSKPLPRVYEQFF
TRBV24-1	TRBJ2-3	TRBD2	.	TGTGCCACCAGTGATCCGTTCAGCGGGGGCACAGATACGCAGTATTTT	CATSDPFSGGTDTQYF
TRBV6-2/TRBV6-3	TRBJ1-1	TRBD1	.	TGTGCCAGCAGCTGGGTTGTTCCGGGACAGGGGGCCGTTGACACTGAAGCTTTCTTT	CASSWVVPGQGAVDTEAFF
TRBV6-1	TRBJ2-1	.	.	TGTCCCAGCAGTCCTGACAAGAGCTCCTACAATGAGCAGTTCTTC	CPSSPDKSSYNEQFF
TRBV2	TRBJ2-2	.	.	TGTGCCAGCAGTGAAGCAGGAAGTTTTTCGCAGACCAATTCGAACACCGGGGAGCTGTTTTTT	CASSEAGSFSQTNSNTGELFF
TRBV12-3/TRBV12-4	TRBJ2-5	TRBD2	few	TGTGCCAGCAGTGACCCTAGCGGGGGTCACCAAGAGACCCAGTACTTC	CASSDPSGGHQETQYF
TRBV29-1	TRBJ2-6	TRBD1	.	TGCAGCGTGGCGGACAGGGGGCCAAGGGCTGGGGCCAACGTCCTGACTTTC	CSVADRGPRAGANVLTF
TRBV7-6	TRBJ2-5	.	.	TGTGCCAGCAGGCCGGGACTTCAAGAGACCCAGTACTTC	CASRPGLQETQYF
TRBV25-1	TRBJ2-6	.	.	TGTGCCACTTCACCCTGGGTCGGGGGCGGGCGGTCTGGGGCCAACGTCCTGACTTTC	CATSPWVGGGRSGANVLTF
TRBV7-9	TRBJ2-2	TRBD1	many	TGTGCCAGCGTGGACAGGGGATACACCGGGGAGCTGTTTTTT	CASVDRGYTGELFF
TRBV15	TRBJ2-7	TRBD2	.	TGTGCCACCAGCAGAGGGGGGACTAGCGGCTACGAGCAGTACTTC	CATSRGGTSGYEQYF
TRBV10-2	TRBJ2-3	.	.	TGCGCCAGCAGTGAGTCCGGACAGTTAAGAACAGATACGCAGTATTTT	CASSESGQLRTDTQYF
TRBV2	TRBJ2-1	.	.	TGTGCCAGCGTCCCGGGACGGTCGGACCGTGAGCAGTTCTTC	CASVPGRSDREQFF
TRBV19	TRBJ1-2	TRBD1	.	TGTGCCGTGTACAGGGGGCTAGGCTACACCTTC	CAVYRGLGYTF
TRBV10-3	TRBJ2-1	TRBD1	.	TGTGCCATCAGTGAGCCGGGACAGGGTGAGGTCAATGAGCAGTTCTTC	CAISEPGQGEVNEQFF
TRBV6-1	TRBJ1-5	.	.	TGTGCCAGCAGTACACCCCGGGAGAGCAATCAGCCCCAGCATTTT	CASSTPRESNQPQHF